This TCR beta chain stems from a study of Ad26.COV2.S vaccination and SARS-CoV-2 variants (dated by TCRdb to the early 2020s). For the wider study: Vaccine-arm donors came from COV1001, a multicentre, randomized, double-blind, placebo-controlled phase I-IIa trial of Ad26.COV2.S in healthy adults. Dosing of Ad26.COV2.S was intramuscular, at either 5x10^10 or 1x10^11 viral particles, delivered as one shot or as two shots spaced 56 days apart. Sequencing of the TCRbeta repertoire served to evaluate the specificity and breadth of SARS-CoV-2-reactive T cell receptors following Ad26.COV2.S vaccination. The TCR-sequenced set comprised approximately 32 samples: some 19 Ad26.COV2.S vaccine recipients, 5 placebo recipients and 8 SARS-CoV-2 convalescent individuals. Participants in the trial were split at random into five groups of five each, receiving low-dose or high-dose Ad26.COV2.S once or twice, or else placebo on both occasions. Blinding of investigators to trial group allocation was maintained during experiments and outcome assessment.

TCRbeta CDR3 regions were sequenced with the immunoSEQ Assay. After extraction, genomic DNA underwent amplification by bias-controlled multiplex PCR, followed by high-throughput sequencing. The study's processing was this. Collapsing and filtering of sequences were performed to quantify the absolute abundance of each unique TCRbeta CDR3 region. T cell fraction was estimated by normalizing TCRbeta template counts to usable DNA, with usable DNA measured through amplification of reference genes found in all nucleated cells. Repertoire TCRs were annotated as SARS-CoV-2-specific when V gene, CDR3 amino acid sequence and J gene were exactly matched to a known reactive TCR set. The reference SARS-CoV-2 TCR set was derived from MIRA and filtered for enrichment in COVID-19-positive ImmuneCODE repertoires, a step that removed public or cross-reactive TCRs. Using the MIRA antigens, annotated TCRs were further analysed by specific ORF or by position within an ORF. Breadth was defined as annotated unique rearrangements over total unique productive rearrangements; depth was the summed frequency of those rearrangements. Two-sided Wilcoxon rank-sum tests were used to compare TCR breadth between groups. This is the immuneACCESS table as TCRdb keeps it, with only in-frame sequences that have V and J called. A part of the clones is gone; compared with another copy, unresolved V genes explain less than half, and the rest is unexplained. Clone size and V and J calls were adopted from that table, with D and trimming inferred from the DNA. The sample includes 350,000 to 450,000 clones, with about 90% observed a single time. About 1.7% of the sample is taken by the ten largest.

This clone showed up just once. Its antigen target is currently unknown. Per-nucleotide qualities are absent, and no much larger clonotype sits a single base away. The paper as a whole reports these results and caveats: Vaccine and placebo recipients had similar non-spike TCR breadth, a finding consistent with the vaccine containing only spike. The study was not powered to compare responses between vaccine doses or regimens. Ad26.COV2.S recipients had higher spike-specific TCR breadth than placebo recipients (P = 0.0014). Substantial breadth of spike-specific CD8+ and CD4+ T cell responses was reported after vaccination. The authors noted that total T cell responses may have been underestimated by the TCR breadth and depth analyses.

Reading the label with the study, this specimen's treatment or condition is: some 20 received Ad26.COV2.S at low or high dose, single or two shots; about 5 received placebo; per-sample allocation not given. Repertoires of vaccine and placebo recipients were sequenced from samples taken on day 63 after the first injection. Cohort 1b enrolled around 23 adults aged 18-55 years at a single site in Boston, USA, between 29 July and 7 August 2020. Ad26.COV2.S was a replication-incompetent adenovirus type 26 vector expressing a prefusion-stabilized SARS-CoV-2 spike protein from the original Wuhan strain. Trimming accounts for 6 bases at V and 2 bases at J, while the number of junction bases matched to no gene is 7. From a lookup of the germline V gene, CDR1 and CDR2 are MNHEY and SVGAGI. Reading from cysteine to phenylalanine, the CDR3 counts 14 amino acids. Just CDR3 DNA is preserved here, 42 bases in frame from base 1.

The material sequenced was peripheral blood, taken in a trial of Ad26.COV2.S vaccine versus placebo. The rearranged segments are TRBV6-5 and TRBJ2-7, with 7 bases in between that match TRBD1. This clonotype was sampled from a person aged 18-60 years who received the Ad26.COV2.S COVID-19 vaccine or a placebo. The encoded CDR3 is CASRYDRATYEQYF. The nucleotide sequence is TGTGCCAGCAGATACGACAGGGCAACCTACGAGCAGTACTTC.